This TCR beta chain was documented in a study of CD8 T cells in Susac syndrome. Trimming stripped 0 bases from V and 0 bases from J, with 7 bases between. Germline V gives CDR1 SGDLS, CDR2 YYNGEE. The CDR3 has 16 residues. It was with random hexamers that roughly 0.45 to 1 ug RNA was reverse transcribed. In TCRdb, the immunoSEQ multiplex PCR reads were re-called with MiXCR into one record per CDR3 protein. The sample yields fewer than 200,000 distinct CDR3 sequences, 85% to 95% seen once. This clonotype was obtained from a human donor with multiple sclerosis. The chain uses TRBV9 and TRBJ1-6; D unclear. The sequenced material came from CD8+ T cells from PBMCs. The CDR3 is CASSVGGGSYNSPLHF. The DNA for the CDR3 is TGTGCCAGCAGCGTAGGAGGTGGCTCCTATAATTCACCCCTCCACTTT.